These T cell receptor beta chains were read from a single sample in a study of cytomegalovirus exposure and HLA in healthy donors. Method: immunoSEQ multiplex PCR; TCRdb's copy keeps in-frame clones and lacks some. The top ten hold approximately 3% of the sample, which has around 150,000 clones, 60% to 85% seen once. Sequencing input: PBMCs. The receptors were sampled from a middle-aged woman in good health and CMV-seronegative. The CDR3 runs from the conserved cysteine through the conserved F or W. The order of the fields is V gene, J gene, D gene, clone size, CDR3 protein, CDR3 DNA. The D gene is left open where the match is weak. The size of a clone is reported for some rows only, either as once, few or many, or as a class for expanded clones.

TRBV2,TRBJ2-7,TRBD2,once,CASSASRTSALAREQYF,TGTGCCAGCAGTGCCAGTAGGACTAGCGCACTCGCACGGGAGCAGTACTTC
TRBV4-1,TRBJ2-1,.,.,CASSQGYEQFF,TGCGCCAGCAGCCAGGGCTATGAGCAGTTCTTC
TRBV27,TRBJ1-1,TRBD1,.,CASSLRQGSQAFF,TGTGCCAGCAGTTTAAGACAGGGATCACAAGCTTTCTTT
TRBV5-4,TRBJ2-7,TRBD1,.,CASSLKTGSSYEQYF,TGTGCCAGCAGCTTGAAGACAGGGAGCTCCTACGAGCAGTACTTC
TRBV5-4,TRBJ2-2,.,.,CASSAEPANTGELFF,TGTGCCAGCAGCGCCGAGCCCGCGAACACCGGGGAGCTGTTTTTT
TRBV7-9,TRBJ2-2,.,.,CASIGTYGTGELFF,TGTGCCAGCATCGGGACTTACGGGACCGGGGAGCTGTTTTTT
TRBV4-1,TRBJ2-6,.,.,CASSSDGGANVLTF,TGCGCCAGCAGCTCCGACGGGGGGGCCAACGTCCTGACTTTC
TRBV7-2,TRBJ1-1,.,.,CASSLFRGTEAFF,TGTGCCAGCAGCTTGTTTAGGGGCACTGAAGCTTTCTTT
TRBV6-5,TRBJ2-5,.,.,CASTVTGQETQYF,TGTGCCAGCACCGTAACAGGCCAAGAGACCCAGTACTTC
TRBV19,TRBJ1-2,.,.,CASRSGGADYGYTF,TGTGCCAGTAGGTCGGGGGGGGCAGACTATGGCTACACCTTC
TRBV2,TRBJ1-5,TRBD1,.,CASTLDRAQPQHF,TGTGCCAGCACCTTGGACAGGGCTCAGCCCCAGCATTTT
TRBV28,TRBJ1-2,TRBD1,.,CASKTDRGDGYTF,TGTGCCAGCAAAACCGACAGGGGGGATGGCTACACCTTC
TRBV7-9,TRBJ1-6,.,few,CASSFRQTDSPLHF,TGTGCCAGCAGCTTCCGACAGACCGATTCACCCCTCCACTTT
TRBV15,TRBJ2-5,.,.,CATSRARHSETQYF,TGTGCCACCAGCAGAGCTAGGCACTCGGAGACCCAGTACTTC
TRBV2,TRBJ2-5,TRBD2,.,CASKRGLQETQYF,TGTGCCAGCAAGCGGGGGCTACAAGAGACCCAGTACTTC
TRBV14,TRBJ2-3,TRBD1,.,CASSQDLGQGTDTQYF,TGTGCCAGCAGCCAAGACTTGGGACAGGGCACAGATACGCAGTATTTT
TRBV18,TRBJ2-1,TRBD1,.,CASSALGQTNNEQFF,TGTGCCAGCTCGGCCCTGGGACAGACCAACAATGAGCAGTTCTTC
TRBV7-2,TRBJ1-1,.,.,CASSLNRVGAFF,TGTGCCAGCAGCCTAAACAGGGTTGGGGCTTTCTTT
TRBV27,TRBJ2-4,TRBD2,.,CASSLKRGGRAIAKNIQYF,TGTGCCAGCAGTTTAAAGCGGGGGGGTCGCGCTATAGCCAAAAACATTCAGTACTTC
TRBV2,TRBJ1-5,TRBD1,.,CASSPWTGEEGNQPQHF,TGTGCCAGCAGTCCTTGGACAGGGGAGGAGGGCAATCAGCCCCAGCATTTT
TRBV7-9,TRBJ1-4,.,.,CASSPPGGEINEKLFF,TGTGCCAGCAGCCCCCCCGGGGGGGAGATTAATGAAAAACTGTTTTTT
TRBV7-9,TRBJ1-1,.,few,CASSLAEGAGTEAFF,TGTGCCAGCAGCTTAGCGGAGGGAGCAGGGACTGAAGCTTTCTTT
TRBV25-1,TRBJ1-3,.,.,CASSERYSSGNTIYF,TGTGCCAGCAGTGAAAGGTACAGCTCTGGAAACACCATATATTTT
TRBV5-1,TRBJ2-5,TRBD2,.,CASSLGSGGQETQYF,TGCGCCAGCAGCTTGGGTAGCGGGGGGCAAGAGACCCAGTACTTC
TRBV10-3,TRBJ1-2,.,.,CAISETSQANYGYTF,TGTGCCATCAGTGAGACCAGTCAAGCTAACTATGGCTACACCTTC
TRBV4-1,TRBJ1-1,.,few,CASSQDPGTEAFF,TGCGCCAGCAGCCAAGATCCGGGGACTGAAGCTTTCTTT
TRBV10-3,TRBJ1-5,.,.,CAISAETNQPQHF,TGTGCCATCAGTGCGGAGACTAACCAGCCCCAGCATTTT
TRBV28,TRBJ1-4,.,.,CASSFSGEEGEKLFF,TGTGCCAGCAGTTTCTCGGGGGAAGAAGGGGAAAAACTGTTTTTT
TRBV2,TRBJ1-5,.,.,CASQDSNQPQHF,TGTGCCAGTCAAGATAGTAATCAGCCCCAGCATTTT
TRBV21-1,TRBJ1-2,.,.,CASSNLDRARLHGYTF,TGTGCCAGCAGCAACCTCGACAGGGCGAGACTTCATGGCTACACCTTC
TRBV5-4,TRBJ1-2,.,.,CASSLGQFYGYTF,TGTGCCAGCAGCTTGGGCCAGTTCTATGGCTACACCTTC
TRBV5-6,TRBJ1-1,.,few,CASSLGFAQGTEAFF,TGTGCCAGCAGCTTGGGATTCGCGCAGGGCACTGAAGCTTTCTTT
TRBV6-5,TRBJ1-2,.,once,CASSFGGTGGGYTF,TGTGCCAGCAGTTTCGGCGGGACGGGTGGGGGCTACACCTTC
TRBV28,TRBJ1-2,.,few,CASSLWSENGYTF,TGTGCCAGCAGTTTATGGTCGGAGAATGGCTACACCTTC
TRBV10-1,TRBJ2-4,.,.,CASSESAEKNIQYF,TGCGCCAGCAGTGAGTCGGCAGAAAAAAACATTCAGTACTTC
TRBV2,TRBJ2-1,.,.,CASSEGAGRFF,TGTGCCAGCAGTGAAGGCGCGGGGCGGTTCTTC
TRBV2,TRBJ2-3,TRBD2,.,CASRHSGGSKGDTQYF,TGTGCCAGCAGGCATAGCGGGGGGTCCAAAGGAGATACGCAGTATTTT
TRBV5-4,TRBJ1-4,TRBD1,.,CASSDGTGAANEKLFF,TGTGCCAGCAGCGACGGGACAGGGGCCGCTAATGAAAAACTGTTTTTT
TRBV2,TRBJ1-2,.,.,CASSSTRPSGGYTF,TGTGCCAGCAGCTCCACACGTCCCTCTGGTGGCTACACCTTC
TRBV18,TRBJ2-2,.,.,CASSPRGSTTTGELFF,TGTGCCAGCTCACCGAGGGGGTCCACCACCACCGGGGAGCTGTTTTTT
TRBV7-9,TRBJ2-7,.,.,CASSLNSGYEQYF,TGTGCCAGCAGCTTAAACAGTGGCTACGAGCAGTACTTC
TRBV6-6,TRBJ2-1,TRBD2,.,CASRRLAGVDEQFF,TGTGCCAGCAGAAGACTAGCGGGGGTAGATGAGCAGTTCTTC
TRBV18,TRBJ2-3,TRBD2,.,CASSRLAGATDTQYF,TGTGCCAGCTCACGGTTAGCGGGGGCCACAGATACGCAGTATTTT
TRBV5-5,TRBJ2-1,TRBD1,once,CASSSTGGLYNEQFF,TGTGCCAGCAGCTCGACAGGGGGTCTCTACAATGAGCAGTTCTTC
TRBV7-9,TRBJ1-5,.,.,CASSLAGGNNQPQHF,TGTGCCAGCAGCTTAGCAGGGGGTAATAATCAGCCCCAGCATTTT
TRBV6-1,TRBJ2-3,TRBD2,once,CASSDASGSTDTQYF,TGTGCCAGCAGTGATGCTAGCGGAAGCACAGATACGCAGTATTTT
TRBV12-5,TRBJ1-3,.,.,CASGLQGRNTIYF,TGTGCTAGTGGTTTGCAGGGTAGGAACACCATATATTTT
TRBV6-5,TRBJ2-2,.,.,CASSVQGLVGELFF,TGTGCCAGCAGTGTCCAGGGGTTGGTCGGGGAGCTGTTTTTT
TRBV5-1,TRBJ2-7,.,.,CASSLFTSGGPGFRHPNLNEQYF,TGCGCCAGCAGCTTATTCACTTCAGGTGGCCCCGGTTTTCGCCACCCGAACCTGAACGAGCAGTACTTC
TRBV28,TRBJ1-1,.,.,CASSLAGGGFTFF,TGTGCCAGCAGTTTAGCTGGGGGGGGCTTTACTTTCTTT
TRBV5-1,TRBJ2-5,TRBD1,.,CASSSNDRGVRETQYF,TGCGCCAGCAGCTCGAACGACAGGGGGGTCAGGGAGACCCAGTACTTC
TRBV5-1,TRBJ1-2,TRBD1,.,CASSATRQGPYGYTF,TGCGCCAGCAGCGCGACCAGACAGGGTCCCTATGGCTACACCTTC
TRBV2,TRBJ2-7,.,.,CASSARVYEQYF,TGTGCCAGCAGTGCCAGGGTCTACGAGCAGTACTTC
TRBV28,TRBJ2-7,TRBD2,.,CASSFGASGGLSYEQYF,TGTGCCAGCAGTTTCGGAGCTAGCGGGGGGTTATCCTACGAGCAGTACTTC
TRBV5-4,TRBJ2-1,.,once,CASSPKGNSINEQFF,TGTGCCAGCAGCCCTAAAGGTAATAGCATCAATGAGCAGTTCTTC
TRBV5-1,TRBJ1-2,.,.,CASSPQSGRYGYTF,TGCGCCAGCAGCCCCCAAAGCGGTCGCTATGGCTACACCTTC
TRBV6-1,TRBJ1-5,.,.,CASSHGGYQPQHF,TGTGCCAGCAGTCATGGGGGGTATCAGCCCCAGCATTTT
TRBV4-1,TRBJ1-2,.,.,CASSQDRGSYGYTF,TGCGCCAGCAGCCAAGATAGAGGGAGTTATGGCTACACCTTC
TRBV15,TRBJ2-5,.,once,CATSRPVAGQETQYF,TGTGCCACCAGCAGACCTGTGGCGGGGCAAGAGACCCAGTACTTC